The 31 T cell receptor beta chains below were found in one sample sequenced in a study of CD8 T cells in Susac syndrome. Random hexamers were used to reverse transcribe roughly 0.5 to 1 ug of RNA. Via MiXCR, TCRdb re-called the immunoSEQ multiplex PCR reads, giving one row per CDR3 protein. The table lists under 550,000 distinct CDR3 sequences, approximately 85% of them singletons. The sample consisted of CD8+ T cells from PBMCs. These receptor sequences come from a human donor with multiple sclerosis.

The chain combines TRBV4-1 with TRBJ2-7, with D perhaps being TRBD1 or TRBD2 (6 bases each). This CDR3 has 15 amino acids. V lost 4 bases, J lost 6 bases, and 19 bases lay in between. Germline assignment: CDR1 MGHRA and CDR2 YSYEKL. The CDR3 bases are TGCGCCAGCAGCCTCATACAGGGACTCCTCCGCGAGCAGTACTTC. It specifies CASSLIQGLLREQYF.

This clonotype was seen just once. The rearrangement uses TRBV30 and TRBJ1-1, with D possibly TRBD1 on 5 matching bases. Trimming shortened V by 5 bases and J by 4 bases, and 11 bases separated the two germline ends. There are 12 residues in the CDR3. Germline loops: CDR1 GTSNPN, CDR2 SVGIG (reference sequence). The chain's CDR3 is CAWGAGATEAFF. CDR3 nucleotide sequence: TGTGCCTGGGGGGCGGGCGCCACTGAAGCTTTCTTT. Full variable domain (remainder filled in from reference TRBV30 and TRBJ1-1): SQTIHQWPATLVQPVGSPLSLECTVEGTSNPNLYWYRQAAGRGLQLLFYSVGIGQISSEVPQNLSASRPQDRQFILSSKKLLLSDSGFYLCAWGAGATEAFFGQGTRLTVV.

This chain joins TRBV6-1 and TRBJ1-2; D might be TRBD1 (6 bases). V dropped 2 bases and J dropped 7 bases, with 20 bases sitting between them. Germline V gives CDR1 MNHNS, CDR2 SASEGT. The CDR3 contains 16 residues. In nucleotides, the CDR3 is TGTGCCAGCAGTGAAACAGGGCCTCTTCCGATATCTGGCTACACCTTC. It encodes CASSETGPLPISGYTF.

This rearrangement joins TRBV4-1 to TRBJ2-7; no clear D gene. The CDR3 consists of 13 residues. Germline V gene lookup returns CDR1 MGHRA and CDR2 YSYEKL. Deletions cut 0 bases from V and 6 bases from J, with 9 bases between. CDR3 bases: TGCGCCAGCAGCCAAGATCCAGTGGGCGAGCAGTACTTC. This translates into CASSQDPVGEQYF.

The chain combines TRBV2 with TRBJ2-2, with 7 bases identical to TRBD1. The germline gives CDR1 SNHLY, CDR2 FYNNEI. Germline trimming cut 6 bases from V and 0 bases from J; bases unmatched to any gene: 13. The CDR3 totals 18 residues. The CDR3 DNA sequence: TGTGCCAGCAGCGTACCCGGGACAGCCTTCGCGAACACCGGGGAGCTGTTTTTT. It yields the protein CASSVPGTAFANTGELFF.

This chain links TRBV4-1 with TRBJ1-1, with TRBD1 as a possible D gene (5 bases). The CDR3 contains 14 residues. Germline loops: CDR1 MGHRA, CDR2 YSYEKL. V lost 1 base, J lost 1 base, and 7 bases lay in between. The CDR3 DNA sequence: TGCGCCAGCAGCCAAGCTACAGGGAACACTGAAGCTTTCTTT. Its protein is CASSQATGNTEAFF.

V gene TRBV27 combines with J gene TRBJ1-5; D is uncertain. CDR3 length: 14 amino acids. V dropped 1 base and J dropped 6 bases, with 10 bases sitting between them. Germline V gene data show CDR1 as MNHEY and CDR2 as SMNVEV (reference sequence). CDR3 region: CASSLFGGSQPQHF. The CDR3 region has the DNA TGTGCCAGCAGTTTATTCGGAGGAAGTCAGCCCCAGCATTTT.

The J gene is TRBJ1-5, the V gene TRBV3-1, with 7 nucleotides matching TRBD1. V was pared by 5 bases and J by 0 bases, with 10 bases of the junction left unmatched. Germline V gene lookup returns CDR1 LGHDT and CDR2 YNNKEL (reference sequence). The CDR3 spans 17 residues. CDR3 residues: CASSGPGTAFSNQPQHF. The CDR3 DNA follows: TGTGCCAGCAGCGGACCGGGGACAGCTTTTAGCAATCAGCCCCAGCATTTT.

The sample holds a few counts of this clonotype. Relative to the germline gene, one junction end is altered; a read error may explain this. CDR3 region: CASSIGQLPYDYTF. The CDR3 nucleotides read TGTGCCAGCAGCATTGGACAGTTACCGTATGACTACACCTTC. The chain links TRBV9 to TRBJ1-2, with D maybe TRBD1 (6 bases). Germline CDR1 SGDLS, CDR2 YYNGEE. The CDR3 length is 14 residues.

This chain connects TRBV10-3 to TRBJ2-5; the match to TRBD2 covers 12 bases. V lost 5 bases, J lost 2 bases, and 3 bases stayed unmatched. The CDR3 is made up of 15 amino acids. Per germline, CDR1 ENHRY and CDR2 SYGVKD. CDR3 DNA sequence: TGTGCCATCAGTCGGACTAGCGGGGAACAAGAGACCCAGTACTTC. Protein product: CAISRTSGEQETQYF.

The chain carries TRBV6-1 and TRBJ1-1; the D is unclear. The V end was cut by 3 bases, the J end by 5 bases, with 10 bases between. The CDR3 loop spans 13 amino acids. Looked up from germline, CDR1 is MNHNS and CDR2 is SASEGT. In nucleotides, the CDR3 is TGTGCCAGCAGTGACTCAAGGGTAACTGAAGCTTTCTTT. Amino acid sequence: CASSDSRVTEAFF.

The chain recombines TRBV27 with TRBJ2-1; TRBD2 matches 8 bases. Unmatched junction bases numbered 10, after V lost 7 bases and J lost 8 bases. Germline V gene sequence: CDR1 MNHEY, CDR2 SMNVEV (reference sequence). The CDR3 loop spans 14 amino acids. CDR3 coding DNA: TGTGCCAGCACCAAAGCGGGAGTGGATCATGAGCAGTTCTTC. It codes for CASTKAGVDHEQFF.

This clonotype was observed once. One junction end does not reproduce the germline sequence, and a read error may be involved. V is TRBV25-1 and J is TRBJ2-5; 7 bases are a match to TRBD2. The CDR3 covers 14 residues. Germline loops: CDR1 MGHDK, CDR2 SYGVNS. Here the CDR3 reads CARSVLAPQETQYF. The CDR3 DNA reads TGTGCCAGAAGTGTACTAGCGCCGCAAGAGACCCAGTACTTC.

Written as DNA, the CDR3 is TGTGCCAGCAGTTTTCAGCTTGATCTTGGGCGGGAGAGGGGGGAGACCCAGTACTTC. Translation: CASSFQLDLGRERGETQYF. The rearrangement uses TRBV12-3 or TRBV12-4 and TRBJ2-5; tentative D call: TRBD2 (7 bases). Trimming left V 3 bases short and J 5 bases short, with 28 bases between. This CDR3 is built from 19 residues.

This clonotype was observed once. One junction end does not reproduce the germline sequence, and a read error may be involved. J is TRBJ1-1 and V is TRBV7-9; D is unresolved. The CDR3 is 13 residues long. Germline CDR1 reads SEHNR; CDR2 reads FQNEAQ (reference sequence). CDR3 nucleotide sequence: TGTGCCAGCAGTTTAGAGAGTCGGCAAGAAGCTTTCTTT. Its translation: CASSLESRQEAFF.

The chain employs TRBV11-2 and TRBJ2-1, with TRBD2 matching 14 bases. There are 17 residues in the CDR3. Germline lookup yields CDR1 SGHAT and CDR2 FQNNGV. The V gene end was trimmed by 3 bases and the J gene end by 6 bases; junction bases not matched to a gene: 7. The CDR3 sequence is CASSLTSGRAYLNEQFF. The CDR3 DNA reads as TGTGCCAGCAGCTTGACTAGCGGGAGGGCCTACCTCAATGAGCAGTTCTTC.

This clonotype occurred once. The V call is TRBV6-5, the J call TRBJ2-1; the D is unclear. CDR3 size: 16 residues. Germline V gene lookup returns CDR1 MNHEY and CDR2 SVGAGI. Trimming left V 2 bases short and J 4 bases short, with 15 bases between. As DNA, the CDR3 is TGTGCCAGCAGTTACGACCGGTCAAGGGTTTACAATGAGCAGTTCTTC. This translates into CASSYDRSRVYNEQFF.

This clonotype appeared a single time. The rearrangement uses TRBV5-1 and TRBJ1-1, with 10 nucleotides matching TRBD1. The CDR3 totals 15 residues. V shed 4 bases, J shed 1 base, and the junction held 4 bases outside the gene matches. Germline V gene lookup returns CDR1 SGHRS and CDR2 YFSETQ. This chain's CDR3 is CASSEGQGTNTEAFF. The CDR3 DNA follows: TGCGCCAGCAGCGAGGGACAGGGGACGAACACTGAAGCTTTCTTT.

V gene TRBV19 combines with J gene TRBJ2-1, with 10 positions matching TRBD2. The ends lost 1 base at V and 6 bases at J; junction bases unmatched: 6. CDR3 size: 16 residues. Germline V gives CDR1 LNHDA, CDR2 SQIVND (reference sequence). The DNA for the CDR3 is TGTGCCAGTAGTATAGTGGGACTAGCGTCGATCAATGAGCAGTTCTTC. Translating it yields CASSIVGLASINEQFF.

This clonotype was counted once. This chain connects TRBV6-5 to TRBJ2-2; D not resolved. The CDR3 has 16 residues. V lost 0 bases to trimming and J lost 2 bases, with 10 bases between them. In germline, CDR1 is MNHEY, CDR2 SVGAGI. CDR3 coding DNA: TGTGCCAGCAGTTACTCGTCGGGTTTAAACACCGGGGAGCTGTTTTTT. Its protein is CASSYSSGLNTGELFF.

In DNA form, the CDR3 reads TGTGCCAGCAGTTTGGGGGGTCTCGACAGGAACTTTGAATACACTGAAGCTTTCTTT. It translates to CASSLGGLDRNFEYTEAFF. The chain combines TRBV27 with TRBJ1-1, with D tentatively TRBD1 (6 bases). CDR3 length equals 19 residues. Germline V gives CDR1 MNHEY, CDR2 SMNVEV (reference sequence). The V end lost 3 bases, the J end lost 3 bases, and 26 bases lay between the germline ends.

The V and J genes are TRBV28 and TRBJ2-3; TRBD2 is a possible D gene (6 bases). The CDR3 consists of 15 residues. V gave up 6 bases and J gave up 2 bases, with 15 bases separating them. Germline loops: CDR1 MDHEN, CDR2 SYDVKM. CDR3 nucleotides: TGTGCCAGCAGCCCACGGGGGAGTATCACAGATACGCAGTATTTT. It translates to CASSPRGSITDTQYF.

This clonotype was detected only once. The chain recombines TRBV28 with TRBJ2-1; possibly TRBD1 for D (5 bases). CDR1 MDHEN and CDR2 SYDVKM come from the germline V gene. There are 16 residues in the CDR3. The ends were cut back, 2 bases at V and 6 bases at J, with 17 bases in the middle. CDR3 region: CASSLPTVGVSNEQFF. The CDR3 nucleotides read TGTGCCAGCAGTTTACCCACCGTAGGGGTCAGCAATGAGCAGTTCTTC.

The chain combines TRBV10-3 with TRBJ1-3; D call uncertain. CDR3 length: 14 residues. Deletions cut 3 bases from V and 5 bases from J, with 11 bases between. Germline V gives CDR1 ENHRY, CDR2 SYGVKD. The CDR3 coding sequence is TGTGCCATCAGTGACGGAGTTCAGAGAAACACCATATATTTT. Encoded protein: CAISDGVQRNTIYF.

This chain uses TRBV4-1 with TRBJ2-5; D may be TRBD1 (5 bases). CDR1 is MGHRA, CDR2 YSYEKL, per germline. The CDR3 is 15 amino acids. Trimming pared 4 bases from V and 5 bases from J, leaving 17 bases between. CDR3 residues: CASSRTRARHETQYF. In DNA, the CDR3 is TGCGCCAGCAGCCGGACCAGGGCTAGGCATGAGACCCAGTACTTC.

CDR3 nucleotide sequence: TGCAGCCCCACAGCCTTTGGGCCCCAGCATTTT. This encodes CSPTAFGPQHF. V gene TRBV29-1 combines with J gene TRBJ1-5; no clear D. Per germline, CDR1 SQVTM and CDR2 ANQGSEA. V was pared by 8 bases and J by 9 bases, with 14 bases between. The CDR3 runs to 11 residues.

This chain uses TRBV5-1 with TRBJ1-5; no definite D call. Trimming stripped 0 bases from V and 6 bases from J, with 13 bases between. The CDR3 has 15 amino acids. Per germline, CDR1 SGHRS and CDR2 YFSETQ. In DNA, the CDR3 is TGCGCCAGCAGCTTGGTAGGAGGTTCGGCTCAGCCCCAGCATTTT. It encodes CASSLVGGSAQPQHF.

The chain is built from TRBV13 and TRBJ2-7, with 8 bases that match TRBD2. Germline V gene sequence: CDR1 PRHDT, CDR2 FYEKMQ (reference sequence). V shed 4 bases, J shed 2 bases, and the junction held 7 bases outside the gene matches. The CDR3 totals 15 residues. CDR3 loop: CASSSQRGFTYEQYF. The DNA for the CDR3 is TGTGCCAGCAGCTCCCAGCGGGGGTTCACCTACGAGCAGTACTTC.

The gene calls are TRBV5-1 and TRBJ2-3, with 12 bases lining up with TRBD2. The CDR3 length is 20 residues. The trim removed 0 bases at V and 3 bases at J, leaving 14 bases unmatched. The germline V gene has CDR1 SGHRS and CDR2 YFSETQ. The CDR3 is CASSLVPSLAGGPSTDTQYF. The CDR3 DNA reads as TGCGCCAGCAGCTTGGTCCCGTCGCTAGCGGGAGGGCCCTCGACAGATACGCAGTATTTT. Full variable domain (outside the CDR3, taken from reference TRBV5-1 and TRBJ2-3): KAGVTQTPRYLIKTRGQQVTLSCSPISGHRSVSWYQQTPGQGLQFLFEYFSETQRNKGNFPGRFSGRQFSNSRSEMNVSTLELGDSALYLCASSLVPSLAGGPSTDTQYFGPGTRLTVL.

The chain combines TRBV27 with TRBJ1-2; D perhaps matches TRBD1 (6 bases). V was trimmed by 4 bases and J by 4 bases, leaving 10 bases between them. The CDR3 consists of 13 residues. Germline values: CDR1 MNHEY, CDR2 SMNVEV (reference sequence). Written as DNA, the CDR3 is TGTGCCAGCAGTTACGGACAGCCCTATGGCTACACCTTC. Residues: CASSYGQPYGYTF.

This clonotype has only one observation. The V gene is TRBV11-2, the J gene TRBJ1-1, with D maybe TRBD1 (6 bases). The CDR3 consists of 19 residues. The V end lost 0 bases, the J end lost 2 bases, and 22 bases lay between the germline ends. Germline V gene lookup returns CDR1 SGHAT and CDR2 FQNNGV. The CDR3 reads CASSLEWREEAGDNTEAFF. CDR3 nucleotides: TGTGCCAGCAGCTTAGAATGGCGTGAAGAGGCAGGGGACAACACTGAAGCTTTCTTT.